These T cell receptor beta chains were read from a single sample in a study of cytomegalovirus exposure and HLA in healthy donors. TCRdb's table, derived via immunoSEQ multiplex PCR, lists solely in-frame clones and lacks some. The data show roughly 100,000 clones, with 78% seen just once and 1.3% held by the top ten. Sample: PBMCs. Every receptor here comes from a man in his thirties or forties in good health and CMV-seronegative. CDR3s leave out the opening cysteine and the closing phenylalanine or tryptophan. A D gene is named only where the DNA matches it firmly.

TRBV11-2	-	TRBJ2-7	ASSQESYEQY
TRBV5-6	-	TRBJ2-5	ASSLAKNSRGY
TRBV6-5	-	TRBJ2-1	ASSYSGSSYNEQF
TRBV19	TRBD1	TRBJ1-4	ASRNRGNEKLF
TRBV14	TRBD1	TRBJ2-7	ASSQDVTGGLLYEQY
TRBV19	TRBD1	TRBJ1-5	ASIAGQGNQPQH
TRBV7-9	-	TRBJ2-2	ASSLGLGDTGELF
TRBV19	TRBD1	TRBJ1-1	ASSIRQGVMNTEAF
TRBV6-6	-	TRBJ1-3	ASSSRPGNTIY
TRBV7-9	-	TRBJ2-2	ASRLEGLLNTGELF
TRBV7-8	-	TRBJ2-7	ASSKRVQMGLSEQY
TRBV28	-	TRBJ1-5	ASSLAGNNQPQH
TRBV19	-	TRBJ2-5	ASPQETQY
TRBV7-9	-	TRBJ2-5	ASSLEGGQETQY
TRBV9	-	TRBJ1-2	ASSMVGYGYT
TRBV21-1	-	TRBJ1-1	ASSSGDSKNTEAF
TRBV6-5	-	-	ASRRGGDYEQY
TRBV19	-	TRBJ2-7	ASSMVAGSSYEQY
TRBV7-2	TRBD2	TRBJ2-7	ASSRQSGGGSYEQY
TRBV28	-	TRBJ2-7	ASSYLRRSSYEQY
TRBV28	-	TRBJ1-1	ASSSSGAMNTEAF
TRBV18	-	TRBJ1-2	ASSPTTENYGYT
TRBV5-4	-	TRBJ1-4	ASSLAGGNEKLF
TRBV5-4	-	TRBJ1-2	ASSLQGLDYGYT
TRBV6-5	-	TRBJ1-6	ASSYAPGLGNSPLH
TRBV9	TRBD1	TRBJ1-4	ASSADTTGNEKLF
TRBV25-1	-	TRBJ2-2	ASSDRRGGITGELF
TRBV5-1	TRBD2	TRBJ2-3	ASSQTTSGDTADTQY